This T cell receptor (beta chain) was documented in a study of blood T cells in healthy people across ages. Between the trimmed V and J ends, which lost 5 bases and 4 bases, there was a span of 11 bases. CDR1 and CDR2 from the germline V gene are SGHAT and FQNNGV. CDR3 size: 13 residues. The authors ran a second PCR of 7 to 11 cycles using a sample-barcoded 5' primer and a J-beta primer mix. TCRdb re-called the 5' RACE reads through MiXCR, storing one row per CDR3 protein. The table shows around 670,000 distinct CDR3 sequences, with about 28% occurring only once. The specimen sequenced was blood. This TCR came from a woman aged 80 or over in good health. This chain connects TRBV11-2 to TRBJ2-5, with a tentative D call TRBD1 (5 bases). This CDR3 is CASSDPGRETQYF. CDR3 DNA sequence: TGTGCCAGCAGCGATCCAGGGCGAGAGACCCAGTACTTC.